At least ten counts were recorded for the clone carrying this T cell receptor (beta chain). The antigen is undetermined. TCR beta cDNA libraries had unique molecular identifiers. MiXCR was run by TCRdb on the PCR reads, yielding one entry per CDR3 protein. Of about 430,000 distinct CDR3 sequences in the sample, about 39% were seen once. This CDR3 comprises 14 residues. V dropped 2 bases and J dropped 6; count of bases not matched to a gene: 0. Germline lookup yields CDR1 MNHEY and CDR2 SMNVEV (reference sequence). The sample comes from a study of post-analysis software for immune sequencing data. Study-wide results and caveats: A handful of TRBV segments appeared more often in patients than in controls, and TRBV5-6, TRBV5-1 and TRBV20-1 were among these.

The sample taken for sequencing was blood. This chain links TRBV27 with TRBJ2-1; TRBD2 aligns across 11 bases. The clonotype originates from a girl aged 2 to 10 with multiple sclerosis. CDR3 amino acids: CASSLGLAGNEQFF. The CDR3 DNA reads as TGTGCCAGCAGTTTAGGACTAGCGGGCAATGAGCAGTTCTTC.